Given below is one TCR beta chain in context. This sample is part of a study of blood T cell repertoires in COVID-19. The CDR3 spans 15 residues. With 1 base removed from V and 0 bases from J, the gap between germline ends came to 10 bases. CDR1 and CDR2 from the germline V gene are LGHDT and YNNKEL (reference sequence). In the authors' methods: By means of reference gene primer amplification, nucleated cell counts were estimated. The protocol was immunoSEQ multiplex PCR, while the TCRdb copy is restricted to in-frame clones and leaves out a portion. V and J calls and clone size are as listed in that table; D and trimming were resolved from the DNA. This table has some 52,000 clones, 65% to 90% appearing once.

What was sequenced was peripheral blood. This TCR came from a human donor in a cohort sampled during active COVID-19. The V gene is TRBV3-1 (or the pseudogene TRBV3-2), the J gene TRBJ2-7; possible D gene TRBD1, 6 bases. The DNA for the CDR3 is TGTGCCAGCAGCCAAGGGCAGGGGAGCTCCTACGAGCAGTACTTC. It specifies CASSQGQGSSYEQYF.